This T cell receptor beta chain was sequenced during a study of blood T cell repertoires in COVID-19. The repertoire was sequenced with immunoSEQ multiplex PCR; TCRdb's copy has only in-frame clones and lacks some. Of 300,000 to 400,000 clones in the sample, around 87% were seen once. V lost 3 bases and J lost 6; bases outside the gene matches: 10. CDR3 length: 16 residues. Germline CDR1 is ENHRY and CDR2 is SYGVKD. Sequencing input: PBMCs or T cells enriched from blood (not recorded which). This chain connects TRBV10-3 to TRBJ2-1, with 8 bases lining up with TRBD1. This receptor was identified in a woman aged 30 to 39 with acute COVID-19. CDR3 sequence reads: CAISESGTGRSNEQFF. CDR3 nucleotide sequence: TGTGCCATCAGTGAAAGTGGGACAGGACGGAGCAATGAGCAGTTCTTC.